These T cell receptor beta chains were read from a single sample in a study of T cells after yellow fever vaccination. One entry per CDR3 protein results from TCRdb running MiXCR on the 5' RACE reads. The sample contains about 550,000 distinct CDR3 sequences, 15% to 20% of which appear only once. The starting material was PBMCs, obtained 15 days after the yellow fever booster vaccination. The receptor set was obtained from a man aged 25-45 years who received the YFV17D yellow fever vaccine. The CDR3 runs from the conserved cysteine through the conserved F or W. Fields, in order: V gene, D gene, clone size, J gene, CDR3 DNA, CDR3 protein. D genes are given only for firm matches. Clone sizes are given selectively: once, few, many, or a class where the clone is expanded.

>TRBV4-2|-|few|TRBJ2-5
TGTGCCAGCAGCCAGAACGCGGTTGCCGCCGCACAAGAGACCCAGTACTTC
CASSQNAVAAAQETQYF
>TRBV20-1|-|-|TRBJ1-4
TGCAGTGCTAGGGTCGTAGATTCGGCAGAAAAACTGTTTTTT
CSARVVDSAEKLFF
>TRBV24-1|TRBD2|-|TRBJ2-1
TGTGCCACCAGTGATTCAGGACTAGCGGGGGGGAATGAGCAGTTCTTC
CATSDSGLAGGNEQFF
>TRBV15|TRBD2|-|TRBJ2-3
TGTGCCACCAGCGTAGTAGCGGGAGGTGGAACAGATACGCAGTATTTT
CATSVVAGGGTDTQYF
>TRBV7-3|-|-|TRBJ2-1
TGTGCCAGCAGCTTAACTATAAAGGACAATGAGCAGTTCTTC
CASSLTIKDNEQFF
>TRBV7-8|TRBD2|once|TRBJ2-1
TGTGCCAGCAGCCCAGGGGGTAGCGGGGGAGGCAATGAGCAGTTCTTC
CASSPGGSGGGNEQFF
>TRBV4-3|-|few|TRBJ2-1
TGCGCCAGCAGCCAAGACAGTGGCTCCTACAATGAGCAGTTCTTC
CASSQDSGSYNEQFF
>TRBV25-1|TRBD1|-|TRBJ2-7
TGTGCCAGCCGAACTACAGGGGATGAGCAGTACTTC
CASRTTGDEQYF
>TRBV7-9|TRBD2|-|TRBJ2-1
TGTGCCAGCAGCTTAGCGGCGGGACTAGCGGCAAACAATGAGCAGTTCTTC
CASSLAAGLAANNEQFF
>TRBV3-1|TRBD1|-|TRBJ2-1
TGTGCCAGCAGCCTCGGGACAGGGGAGCTCAATGAGCAGTTCTTC
CASSLGTGELNEQFF
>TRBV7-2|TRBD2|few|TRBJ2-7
TGTGCCAGCAGCCGCGGGACTAGCGGACCCTACGAGCAGTACTTC
CASSRGTSGPYEQYF
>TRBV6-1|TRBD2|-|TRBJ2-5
TGTGCCAGCAGCAAAGCGGGAGAGGCTAGGGCTGAGACCCAGTACTTC
CASSKAGEARAETQYF
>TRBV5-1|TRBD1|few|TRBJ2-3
TGCGCCAGCAGCTTGGACAGGGGGGCCACAGATACGCAGTATTTT
CASSLDRGATDTQYF
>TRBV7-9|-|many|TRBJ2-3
TGTGCCAGCAGCTCGTCGGGGGCAGATACGCAGTATTTT
CASSSSGADTQYF
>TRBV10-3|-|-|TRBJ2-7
TGTGCCATCAGTGAAGTCGCCCCTCGGGGGTCCTCCTACGAGCAGTACTTC
CAISEVAPRGSSYEQYF
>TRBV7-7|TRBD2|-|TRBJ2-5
TGTGCCAGCAGCTTAAAGACTAGCGGGAGGGCCAGTGAGACCCAGTACTTC
CASSLKTSGRASETQYF
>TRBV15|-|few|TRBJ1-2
TGTGCCACCAGCAGAGCTGGCGGGGATGGCTACACCTTC
CATSRAGGDGYTF
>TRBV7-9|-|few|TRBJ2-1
TGTGCCAGCAGCTTAACAGGGAGGTCCTACAATGAGCAGTTCTTC
CASSLTGRSYNEQFF
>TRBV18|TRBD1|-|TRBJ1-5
TGTGCCAGCTCACCAAGGGGGCGTAATCAGCCCCAGCATTTT
CASSPRGRNQPQHF
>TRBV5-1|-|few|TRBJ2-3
TGCGCCAGCAGCGGCCCGGGGTCCGATACGCAGTATTTT
CASSGPGSDTQYF
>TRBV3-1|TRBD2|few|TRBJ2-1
TGTGCCAGCAGCCAAGAAGGTTCACTAGCGAGGAATGAGCAGTTCTTC
CASSQEGSLARNEQFF
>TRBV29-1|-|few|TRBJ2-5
TGCAGCGTCTACCGGCCCAACAAGCAAGAGACCCAGTACTTC
CSVYRPNKQETQYF
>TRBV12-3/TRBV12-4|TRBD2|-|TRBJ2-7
TGTGCCAGCAGGTTAGCGGGAGCGACCACCTACGAGCAGTACTTC
CASRLAGATTYEQYF
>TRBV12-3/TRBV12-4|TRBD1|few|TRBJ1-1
TGTGCCAGCAGGAAAACAGGGGGCGCATGGAAAGCTTTCTTT
CASRKTGGAWKAFF
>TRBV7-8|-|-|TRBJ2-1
TGTGCCAGCAGCTTGATTAGCGGAATTTACAATGAGCAGTTCTTC
CASSLISGIYNEQFF
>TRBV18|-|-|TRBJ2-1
TGTGCCAGCTCCAGTATCGGTGATGAGCAGTTCTTC
CASSSIGDEQFF
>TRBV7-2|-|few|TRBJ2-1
TGTGCCAGCAGCGCCTCCGGGACTGAGGATGAGCAGTTCTTC
CASSASGTEDEQFF
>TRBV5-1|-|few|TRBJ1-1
TGCGCCAGCAACCAAGTCCCGAACACTGAAGCTTTCTTT
CASNQVPNTEAFF
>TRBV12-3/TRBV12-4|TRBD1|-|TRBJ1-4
TGTGCCAGCAGTTTGAGACAGGGGGCCGGTGAAAAACTGTTTTTT
CASSLRQGAGEKLFF
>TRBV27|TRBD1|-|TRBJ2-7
TGTGCCAGCATAGGGACAGGGAGCTACGAGCAGTACTTC
CASIGTGSYEQYF
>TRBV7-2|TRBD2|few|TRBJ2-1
TGTGCCAGCAGCGCCCAGGGCGGGACTAGCGGGAAGGTAGGGCAGTTCTTC
CASSAQGGTSGKVGQFF
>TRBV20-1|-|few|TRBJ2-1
TGCAGTCCTTGGAGAGATCGGTCCGATGAGCAGTTCTTC
CSPWRDRSDEQFF
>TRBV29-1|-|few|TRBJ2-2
TGCAGCGGGGTTGCGCTGAACACCGGGGAGCTGTTTTTT
CSGVALNTGELFF
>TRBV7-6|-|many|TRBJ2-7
TGTGCCAGCAGCTTAGAGTCGAGTGGGGAGCAGTACTTC
CASSLESSGEQYF
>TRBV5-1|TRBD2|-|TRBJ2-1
TGCGCCAGCAGCCTCGGGTTAGCGGGAAATGATGAGCAGTTCTTC
CASSLGLAGNDEQFF
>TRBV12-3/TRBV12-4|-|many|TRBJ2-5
TGTGCCAGCAGCCGGGGGTCGGGGACAGAGACCCAGTACTTC
CASSRGSGTETQYF
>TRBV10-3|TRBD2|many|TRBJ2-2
TGTGCCATCAGTGAGCTACCAGGGACTAGCGGGAGTAGCACCGGGGAGCTGTTTTTT
CAISELPGTSGSSTGELFF
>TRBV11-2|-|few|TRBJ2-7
TGTGCCAGCAGCTTAGTACTCCAACTAGCCCGAGGAACCTACGAGCAGTACTTC
CASSLVLQLARGTYEQYF
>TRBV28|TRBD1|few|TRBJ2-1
TGTGCCAGCAGACCCGCCCCGGGACAGGGAGCTTACAATGAGCAGTTCTTC
CASRPAPGQGAYNEQFF
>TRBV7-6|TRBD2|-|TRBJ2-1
TGTGCCAGCAGCCCCTATCCCGGGACTACCTCCTACAATGAGCAGTTCTTC
CASSPYPGTTSYNEQFF
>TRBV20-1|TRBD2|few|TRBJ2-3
TGCAGTGCTACATCGATGGTAGCGGGGGATACGCAGTATTTT
CSATSMVAGDTQYF
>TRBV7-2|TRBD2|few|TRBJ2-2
TGTGCCATTACCCTAGCGGGAGTCGGCACCGGGGAGCTGTTTTTT
CAITLAGVGTGELFF
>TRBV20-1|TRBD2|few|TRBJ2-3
TGCAGTGCGGGGAGGGAGGTCGGAGATACGCAGTATTTT
CSAGREVGDTQYF
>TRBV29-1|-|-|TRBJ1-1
TGCAGCGTGCACGGGGAGAACACTGAAGCTTTCTTT
CSVHGENTEAFF
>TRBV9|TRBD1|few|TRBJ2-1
TGTGCCAGCAGCGAAGGGACAGCCAATGAGCAGTTCTTC
CASSEGTANEQFF
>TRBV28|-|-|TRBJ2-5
TGTGCCAGCGGGAAGGGGGTCGGGACCCAGTACTTC
CASGKGVGTQYF
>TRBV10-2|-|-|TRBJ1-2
TGCGCCAGCAGTGAGTCAGGGAGAACCGCGGATGGCTACACCTTC
CASSESGRTADGYTF
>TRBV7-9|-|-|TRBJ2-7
TGTGCCAGCAGCTCCACCCCGAACTACGAGCAGTACTTC
CASSSTPNYEQYF
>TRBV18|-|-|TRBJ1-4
TGTGCCAGCTCACCGGCGGGGAGTGCTAATGAAAAACTGTTTTTT
CASSPAGSANEKLFF
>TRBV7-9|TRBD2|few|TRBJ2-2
TGTGCCAGCAGCTCTCTAGCGGGAGGAGCCACCGGGGAGCTGTTTTTT
CASSSLAGGATGELFF